The clone carrying this T cell receptor beta chain was recorded a few times. The sample is drawn from a study of naive and memory T cell subsets. The CDR3 is 13 residues long. The germline gives CDR1 MNHEY, CDR2 SMNVEV (reference sequence). Trimming took off 0 bases at V and 8 bases at J, with 10 bases between the two ends. Two oligonucleotides, mixed equimolar, formed the beta constant-region primer covering TRBC1 and TRBC2. TCRdb ran MiXCR on the UMI-ligation and nested PCR reads and lists one entry per CDR3 protein. Here the sample spans 140,000 to 150,000 distinct CDR3 sequences, over 15% being singletons.

This rearrangement joins TRBV27 to TRBJ1-2, with D unresolved. The sequencing input was naive CD4+ T cells from blood. The clonotype comes from a human donor in good health. CDR3 sequence: CASSLSGIGGYTF. Here the CDR3 DNA reads TGTGCCAGCAGTTTATCGGGGATCGGGGGCTACACCTTC.